This T cell receptor (beta chain) is from a study of T cell responses to AZD1222 COVID-19 vaccine (dated by TCRdb to the early 2020s). About the full investigation: TCR sequencing was performed for 230 to 250 trial participants, of whom around 210 were given two doses of AZD1222 and about 25 were given two doses of MenACWY control vaccine. Trial participants were enrolled by age into subgroups of 18-55, 56-69 and 70-plus years, and about 150, 27 and 61 TCR-sequenced participants, respectively, were included in these subgroups. On the study overall, not on this receptor specifically: Nearly half of unique spike-specific TCRs reportedly recognized epitopes outside regions mutated in the B.1.351 and B.1.1.7 variants. Because no day 14 peak-response samples were available, the repertoires could be characterized only after the peak T cell response. The 56-69-year group was small, and its depth increase did not reach significance, likely because of low power. CD4 TCRs associated with the vaccine covered the entire spike protein, and the dominant responses were in regions 160-218 and 743-854. Participants were mostly white British and included more females than males, and it was suggested by the authors that clonal diversity may have been underestimated. Conclusions about previously exposed vaccinees are limited because only five or six AZD1222 recipients were SARS-CoV-2 seropositive at baseline. After two AZD1222 doses, both the breadth and the depth of spike-specific TCRs were significantly higher than at day 0 and than in MenACWY recipients.

The CDR3 contains 15 residues, cysteine and phenylalanine counted. The entry retains the CDR3 DNA only, 45 bases that are in frame from base 1. V drops 6 bases and J drops 0 bases, leaving 13 bases in between. CDR1 and CDR2, looked up from the germline V gene, are MNHEY and SVGAGI. In the case of this clone: This receptor's antigen is unknown. Per-base qualities were not stored, and no clone one base away is much larger.

The time point label, as the study defines it: about 28 days (+/-7) after the second vaccine dose. AZD1222 recipients with second doses at about 4 weeks or about 12 weeks were pooled, because spike-specific TCR depth and breadth did not differ between schedules. Vaccinee samples were obtained from the UK trials COV001 and COV002, which included a single-blind randomized controlled phase 2/3 trial of AZD1222 (ChAdOx1 nCoV-19) in healthy adults. For TCRbeta chain sequencing, PBMC samples from trial participants were taken at day 0 and at day 28 after the second dose. The CDR3 regions of human TCRbeta chains were subjected to immunosequencing. The original methods were these. Repertoire TCRs were checked for matches against a reference library of SARS-CoV-2-specific TCRs that had been generated using the MIRA antigen-specificity platform. Breadth meant the fraction of unique TCRs that were SARS-CoV-2-associated, whereas depth meant the fraction of total T cells that were SARS-CoV-2-associated. Using the MIRA data, each spike-specific TCR was mapped to the spike region that the TCR reacts to and placed in a CD4 or CD8 class. Log10-transformed breadth and depth values were compared by one-way ANOVA with Sidak's multiple comparisons tests. TCRdb obtained this table from immuneACCESS and retained in-frame rearrangements with V and J assigned. These tables miss some clones; where compared with another copy, unresolved V genes account for less than half of the shortfall, and the remainder is unexplained. V and J calls and clone size are given by that table; D and trimming were obtained from the DNA. The table for this sample lists 97,000 or so clones; about 89% of them were counted only once. 6.5% to 10% of the sample belongs to the ten largest clones.

This chain is built from TRBV6-5 and TRBJ2-3; the D gene remains uncertain. The material was peripheral blood, obtained 28 days after the second AZD1222 dose. This receptor was taken from an adult who received the AZD1222 COVID-19 vaccine. The CDR3 loop reads CASRRYSASTDTQYF. The nucleotide sequence reads as follows: TGTGCCAGCAGACGATACAGCGCTAGCACAGATACGCAGTATTTT.